This T cell receptor (beta chain) was documented in a study of beta chain features in type 1 diabetes (dated by TCRdb to the late 2010s). Study-level background: Mean age, gender distribution, total cell number and subset yield were not different between patients and healthy donors. Across all samples, around 100 million sorted cells were examined, and cell number per subset correlated strongly with RNA yield. In the study, recently diagnosed type 1 diabetes patients and matched healthy donors were compared on the TCRB repertoires of their sorted circulating CD4+ T cell subsets. Regulatory and stem cell-like memory subsets were obtained from only 8 patients and roughly 8 healthy donors, while naive and central memory subsets were obtained from all 30 or so donors.

The entire isolated RNA was reverse transcribed using the High Capacity cDNA Reverse Transcription Kit, and thus expressed TCRB transcripts were sequenced. Deep immunoSEQ sequencing was applied to naive, central memory and regulatory T cell samples, giving an average of around 4 million total reads per sample. Sorted cells were lysed in RLT buffer and RNA was extracted with DNase-treated RNeasy Micro or Mini kits, depending on cell number. To prevent cross-contamination, each cell subset was processed individually, whereas patient and healthy donor samples were processed jointly. TCRB sequences were amplified from cDNA with the immunoSEQ multiplex PCR, producing 87-bp fragments spanning the CDR3 region. Sequencing of the amplicons was performed on the Illumina HiSeq platform. As for the original processing: PCR bias was corrected computationally using synthetic template baselines, and reads within Hamming distance 2 were collapsed, with unmergeable singletons discarded. By aligning reads against IMGT, V, D and J genes, CDR3 length, and insertions or deletions at six rearrangement sites were assigned. Clonotype counts were normalized to sorted cell number within each subset before computing true diversity and Gini coefficients with the tcR R package. The overlap coefficient, calculated on TCRB nucleotide sequences, was used to quantify repertoire sharing. Out-of-frame TCRB sequences from naive cells were analyzed as a proxy for the pre-selection repertoire. Sourced from immuneACCESS, this table was stored by TCRdb with only in-frame sequences that have V and J called. A share of the clones is absent; for the studies checked, an unresolved V gene accounts for under half, and the remainder has no known explanation. V, J and clone size are taken as reported in that table, and D and trimming were inferred from the DNA itself. For this sample there are about 620,000 clones; less than 20% appear just once. The ten biggest clones cover about 0.093% of the sample.

A single peripheral blood draw of 95 to 150 mL on average was collected from each donor into heparinised tubes. Using a panel that included CD45RO, CCR7, CD25, CD127, CD95 and CD27, naive, central memory, regulatory and stem cell-like memory CD4+ T cells were sorted on a BD FACSAria II. Purity was above 95% for every sorted population. Right away, PBMCs were isolated by Lymphoprep density gradient centrifugation and were stained directly, with no culture step. Samples were stained and sorted in pairs, with one healthy donor and one patient per experiment, so that batch effects were minimized. Overall study outcomes, separate from this receptor: Type 1 diabetes patients showed a moderate but significant shortening of TCRB CDR3 length in all four CD4+ subsets. Because cDNA rather than genomic DNA was sequenced, highly expressing activated cells could have been over-represented, although no difference in activation and CD3 levels was found between groups. Shorter templates might be favored by PCR, yet because patient and control samples were amplified and corrected together, any such skew would affect both groups equally. At VDJ recombination sites, type 1 diabetes patients had fewer insertions and more deleted nucleotides, which implies abnormalities in thymic rearrangement. Naive, central memory and regulatory TCRB repertoires appeared to be more similar among patients than among healthy donors. HLA sub-analyses involved small numbers of individuals, so any influence of HLA type on TCRB rearrangement remained unresolved.

Inclusive of the bounding cysteine and phenylalanine, the CDR3 is 15 residues long. The sequence is cut down to CDR3 DNA, 45 bases in frame from base 1. The junction shows trimming of 1 base on V and 2 bases on J, plus 12 bases between the germline ends. CDR1 and CDR2, per the germline V gene, are SGHRS and YFSETQ. About this clone: Its recognized antigen is unknown. No base qualities exist here, and no much larger clone lies one base off it.

Sequenced: naive CD4+ T cells from blood. The label giving this sample's cell subset or site can be read as: true naive CD4+ T cells. This clonotype was sampled from a man aged 18 to 29 in good health. The V and J genes are TRBV5-1 and TRBJ2-5; TRBD1 could be the D gene, as 6 bases match. The encoded CDR3 is CASSLNTGQQETQYF. The nucleotide sequence is given as TGCGCCAGCAGCTTGAACACAGGGCAACAAGAGACCCAGTACTTC.